These 16 T cell receptor beta chains were sequenced from one sample in a study of blood T cells in healthy people across ages (dated by TCRdb to the mid-2010s). Library method: 5' RACE. The listed sequencing device is Illumina HiSeq 2500. The second PCR ran for roughly 6 to 11 cycles and used a J-beta primer mix along with a sample-barcoded 5' primer. TCRdb reanalyzed the raw reads on its own, using fastp at Q25 for trimming and MiXCR for clone calling, and kept in-frame beta chains. CDR3 protein duplicates are merged, each entry listing the most common genes and DNA. The table for this sample lists about 1.4 million distinct CDR3 sequences; approximately 59% of them were counted only once. The ten largest clones add up to about 6.7% of the sample. The specimen sequenced was blood. The receptors shown here come from a man between 18 and 29 years old in good health.

In this sample, this clonotype turned up a few times. This chain links TRBV4-1 with TRBJ2-6; D tentatively fits TRBD1 or TRBD2 (6 bases each). V was cut by 3 bases and J by 1 base, with 13 bases left in between. The germline CDR1 and CDR2 sequences are MGHRA and YSYEKL. The CDR3 covers 17 residues. Here the CDR3 DNA reads TGCGCCAGCAGCCACTCAAGGGGGAGGTCTGGGGCCAACGTCCTGACTTTC. It encodes CASSHSRGRSGANVLTF.

In its sample, this clonotype was seen once. A read error may account for a junction end that differs from germline. The V gene is TRBV10-3, the J gene TRBJ2-3; D possibly matches TRBD1 or TRBD2 (7 bases each). This CDR3 is 16 amino acids long. CDR1 ENHRY and CDR2 SYGVKD come from the germline V gene. This CDR3 reads CAISGGRGPSTDMQYF. In DNA, the CDR3 is TGTGCCATCAGCGGGGGGAGGGGGCCGAGCACAGATATGCAGTATTTT.

This clonotype was seen just once. The rearrangement uses TRBV4-2 and TRBJ2-3, with D possibly matching TRBD1 (6 bases). Germline CDR1 and CDR2: LGHNA and YNFKEQ. The length of the CDR3 is 14 residues. V lost 5 bases to trimming and J lost 6 bases, with 15 bases between them. The CDR3 DNA sequence: TGTGCCAGCAGCTCCTGCCGGGACACCGATACGCAGTATTTT. It is translated as CASSSCRDTDTQYF.

This chain connects TRBV7-9 to TRBJ1-5; D gene unclear. Between the trimmed V and J ends, which lost 1 base and 6 bases, there was a span of 13 bases. From germline, CDR1 is SEHNR and CDR2 FQNEAQ (reference sequence). The length of the CDR3 is 15 residues. In DNA, the CDR3 is TGTGCCAGCAGCTTAGGGGCCCAAGCTGGTCAGCCCCAGCATTTT. This sequence encodes CASSLGAQAGQPQHF.

The chain combines TRBV6-6 with TRBJ2-3; possibly TRBD2 for D (6 bases). Germline V gene lookup returns CDR1 MNHNY and CDR2 SVGAGI (reference sequence). The CDR3 loop spans 16 amino acids. V was shortened by 0 bases and J by 0 bases, with 10 bases between the two germline ends. CDR3 nucleotide sequence: TGTGCCAGCAGTTACTCGCGGCGGGGAAGCACAGATACGCAGTATTTT. Amino acids: CASSYSRRGSTDTQYF.

This chain joins TRBV28 and TRBJ2-3; D may be TRBD1 (6 bases). V was cut by 10 bases and J by 4 bases, with 21 bases left in between. The CDR3 has 15 residues. The germline CDR1 and CDR2 sequences are MDHEN and SYDVKM. Here the CDR3 DNA reads TGTGCCAACAGACTCTCCGGACAGACTGCAGATACGCAGTATTTT. Translation: CANRLSGQTADTQYF.

This clonotype showed up just a few times. The J gene is TRBJ1-2, the V gene TRBV3-1; 8 bases align to TRBD1. Germline loops: CDR1 LGHDT, CDR2 YNNKEL (reference sequence). V dropped 3 bases and J dropped 4; count of bases not matched to a gene: 7. This CDR3 is built from 15 residues. In DNA form, the CDR3 reads TGTGCCAGCAGCCACTCCTCAGGGGGCGGCTATGGCTACACCTTC. This encodes CASSHSSGGGYGYTF.

The CDR3 DNA follows: TGCAGTGCTCCTCCCGGGACTATTTCGTCGGGTGAGCAGTTCTTC. Its translation is CSAPPGTISSGEQFF. The chain recombines TRBV20-1 with TRBJ2-1; TRBD2 agrees at 7 bases. V was clipped by 5 bases and J by 9 bases; unmatched bases: 16. The CDR3 is 15 residues long. Germline CDR1 DFQATT, CDR2 SNEGSKA (reference sequence).

This clonotype has only a few counts. The rearrangement uses TRBV25-1 and TRBJ2-3; weak D call: TRBD1 (5 bases). V dropped 6 bases and J dropped 0 bases, with 10 bases sitting between them. The V gene's germline CDR1 is MGHDK and CDR2 SYGVNS. The CDR3 covers 14 residues. This chain's CDR3 is CASRKGFSTDTQYF. The CDR3, as DNA: TGTGCCAGCAGGAAGGGGTTTAGCACAGATACGCAGTATTTT.

This clonotype was detected a few times. V is TRBV6-6 and J is TRBJ2-1; 8 bases agree with TRBD2. The germline gives CDR1 MNHNY, CDR2 SVGAGI (reference sequence). The ends lost 1 base at V and 9 bases at J; junction bases unmatched: 8. The CDR3 sequence is 15 residues long. Here the CDR3 DNA reads TGTGCCAGCAGTTACTATGGAGCGGGAGATATTGAGCAGTTCTTC. Translation: CASSYYGAGDIEQFF.

This CDR3 is CSADGGVTPSYEQYF. CDR3 DNA sequence: TGCAGTGCGGATGGCGGGGTAACTCCTTCCTACGAGCAGTACTTC. The chain carries TRBV20-1 and TRBJ2-7; TRBD2 is a possible D gene (6 bases). CDR1 is DFQATT, CDR2 SNEGSKA, per germline (reference sequence). Trimming pared 6 bases from V and 1 base from J, leaving 19 bases between. There are 15 residues in the CDR3.

The rearrangement links TRBV3-1 to TRBJ2-4, with a tentative D call TRBD2 (5 bases). The CDR3 is made up of 16 amino acids. With 2 bases removed from V and 1 base from J, the gap between germline ends came to 12 bases. Germline V lookup: CDR1 LGHDT, CDR2 YNNKEL (reference sequence). CDR3 amino acids: CASSQYGEIAKNIQYF. The CDR3 bases are TGTGCCAGCAGCCAATACGGGGAAATCGCCAAAAACATTCAGTACTTC.

This clonotype showed up just a few times. The gene calls are TRBV7-2 and TRBJ2-3; D remains ambiguous. The germline V gene has CDR1 SGHTA and CDR2 FQGNSA. This CDR3 contains 17 residues. The germline V and J ends were trimmed by 1 base and 0 bases, with 14 bases remaining between them. CDR3 amino acids: CASSLDFLEASTDTQYF. CDR3 sequence (DNA): TGTGCCAGCAGCTTAGATTTTCTGGAAGCTAGCACAGATACGCAGTATTTT.

This chain connects TRBV5-1 to TRBJ2-5; no firm D call. Deletions cut 8 bases from V and 1 base from J, with 12 bases between. CDR1 is SGHRS and CDR2 is YFSETQ in the germline V gene. The CDR3 is 13 residues long. This CDR3 is CASDSGVQETQYF. CDR3 in DNA: TGCGCCAGTGATTCAGGCGTCCAAGAGACCCAGTACTTC.

The chain employs TRBV25-1 and TRBJ1-2; D is uncertain. The germline gives CDR1 MGHDK, CDR2 SYGVNS. V dropped 1 base and J dropped 4 bases, with 10 bases sitting between them. The CDR3 sequence is 14 residues long. The CDR3 DNA is TGTGCCAGCAGTGAATCTTCCCGGAGCTATGGCTACACCTTC. It encodes CASSESSRSYGYTF.

V usage is TRBV20-1 and J usage is TRBJ1-2; 11 bases are a match to TRBD1. CDR1 is DFQATT, CDR2 SNEGSKA, per germline (reference sequence). This CDR3 has 18 amino acids. The V and J ends lost 4 bases and 4 bases, in that order; junction bases with no gene match: 17. The CDR3 here is CSATVGQGAWFGPYGYTF. Here the CDR3 DNA reads TGCAGTGCTACAGTAGGACAGGGGGCTTGGTTCGGACCCTATGGCTACACCTTC.